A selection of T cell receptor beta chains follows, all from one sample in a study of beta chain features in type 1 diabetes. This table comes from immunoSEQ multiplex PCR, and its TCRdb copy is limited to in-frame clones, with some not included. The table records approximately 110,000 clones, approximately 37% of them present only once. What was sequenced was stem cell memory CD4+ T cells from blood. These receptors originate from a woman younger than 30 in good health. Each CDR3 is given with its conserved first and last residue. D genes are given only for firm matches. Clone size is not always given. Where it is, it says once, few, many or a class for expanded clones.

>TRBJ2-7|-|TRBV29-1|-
TGCAGCGTTGAACAGGGAGGATACGAGCAGTACTTC
CSVEQGGYEQYF
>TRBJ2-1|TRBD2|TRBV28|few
TGTGCCAGCAGTCGGACTAGCGGGTATTACAATGAGCAGTTCTTC
CASSRTSGYYNEQFF
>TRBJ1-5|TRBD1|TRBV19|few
TGTGCCACCTTACTCATGGGACAGGGGGCCCGGCAGCCCCAGCATTTT
CATLLMGQGARQPQHF
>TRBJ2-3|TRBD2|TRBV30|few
TGTGCGTCGGAAAGGGGAGCGGGACGAGATACGCAGTATTTT
CASERGAGRDTQYF
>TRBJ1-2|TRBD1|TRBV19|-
TGTGCCAGCAACCGGGACAGGGGTTTCTATGGCTACACCTTC
CASNRDRGFYGYTF
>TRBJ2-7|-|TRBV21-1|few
TGTGCCAGCAGCAAATCCTCGGGACCGCGGGGCTCCTACGAGCAGTACTTC
CASSKSSGPRGSYEQYF
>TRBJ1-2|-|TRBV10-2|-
TGCGCCAGCGCCCCTGGAGGGGATTCATATGGCTACACCTTC
CASAPGGDSYGYTF
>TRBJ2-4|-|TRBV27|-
TGTGCCAGCAGTTCAAACCGACTAGTTGCCAAAAACATTCAGTACTTC
CASSSNRLVAKNIQYF
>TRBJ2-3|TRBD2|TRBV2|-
TGTGCCAGCAGAATGTTGGGACTAGGAGGGGGCACAGATACGCAGTATTTT
CASRMLGLGGGTDTQYF
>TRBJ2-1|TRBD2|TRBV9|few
TGTGCCAGCAGCGTAGGATCCAGCGGGAGAGGCAATGAGCAGTTCTTC
CASSVGSSGRGNEQFF
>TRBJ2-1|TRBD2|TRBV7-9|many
TGTGCCAGCAGCCAAGAAGCTAGCGGAAAGCAGTTCTTC
CASSQEASGKQFF
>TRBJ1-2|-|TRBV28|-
TGTGCCAGCAGTTCACCAGGCACCTATGGCTACACCTTC
CASSSPGTYGYTF
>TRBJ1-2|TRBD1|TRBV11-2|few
TGTGCCAGCAGTGGGACAGGGGTGCTCGCCACCTTC
CASSGTGVLATF
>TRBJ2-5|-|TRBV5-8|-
TGTGCCAGCAGCTTGCAAGGGGTGTGGGAGACCCAGTACTTC
CASSLQGVWETQYF
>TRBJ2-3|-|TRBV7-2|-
TGTGCCAGCAGCCAAGGGAGGCTACCCACAGATACGCAGTATTTT
CASSQGRLPTDTQYF
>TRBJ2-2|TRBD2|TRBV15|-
TGTGCCACCAGCAGAGGACTAGCGAGGAACACCGGGGAGCTGTTTTTT
CATSRGLARNTGELFF
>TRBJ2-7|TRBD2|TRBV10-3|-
TGTGCCATCAGTGAAACTAGCGGTCGATACGCTTTCCACGAGCAGTACTTC
CAISETSGRYAFHEQYF
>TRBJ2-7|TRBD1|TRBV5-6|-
TGTGCCAGCAGCAACCGGGACAGAGGGACGGGGGAGCAGTACTTC
CASSNRDRGTGEQYF
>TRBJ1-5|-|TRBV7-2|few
TGTGCCAGCAGCCCGGACGGACAGTATAATCAGCCCCAGCATTTT
CASSPDGQYNQPQHF
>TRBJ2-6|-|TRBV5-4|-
TGTGCCAGCAGCTTGGTTGTCAACTCTGGGGCCAACGTCCTGACTTTC
CASSLVVNSGANVLTF
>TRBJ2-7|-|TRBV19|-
TGTGCCAGTAGAGAGACTTCCCTAGACTACGAGCAGTACTTC
CASRETSLDYEQYF
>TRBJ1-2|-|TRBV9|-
TGTGCCAGCAGCCCACAAGCAGGGGTTAACTATGGCTACACCTTC
CASSPQAGVNYGYTF
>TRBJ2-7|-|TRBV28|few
TGTGCCAGCAACCCGGGACACTCATACGAGCAGTACTTC
CASNPGHSYEQYF
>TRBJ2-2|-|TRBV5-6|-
TGTGCCAGCAGCTTTGGGCTACAGGGCGGGGAGCTGTTTTTT
CASSFGLQGGELFF
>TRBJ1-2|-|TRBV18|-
TGTGCCAGCTCAAACCTAGTAGATGGCTACACCTTC
CASSNLVDGYTF
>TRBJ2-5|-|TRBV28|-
TGTGCCAGCAGTTTATCAGGGGAGACCCAGTACTTC
CASSLSGETQYF
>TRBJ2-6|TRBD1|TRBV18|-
TGTGCCAGCTCCCGACAGGGTCAGGGAGGGGCCAACGTCCTGACTTTC
CASSRQGQGGANVLTF
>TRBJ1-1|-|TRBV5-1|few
TGCGCCAGCAGCTCCACCTCACAGAGGAACACTGAAGCTTTCTTT
CASSSTSQRNTEAFF
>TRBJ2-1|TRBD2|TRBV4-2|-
TGTGCCAGCAGCCAATCCCCGGGGGCTAGCGGGAGTTTGGTTGAGCAGTTCTTC
CASSQSPGASGSLVEQFF